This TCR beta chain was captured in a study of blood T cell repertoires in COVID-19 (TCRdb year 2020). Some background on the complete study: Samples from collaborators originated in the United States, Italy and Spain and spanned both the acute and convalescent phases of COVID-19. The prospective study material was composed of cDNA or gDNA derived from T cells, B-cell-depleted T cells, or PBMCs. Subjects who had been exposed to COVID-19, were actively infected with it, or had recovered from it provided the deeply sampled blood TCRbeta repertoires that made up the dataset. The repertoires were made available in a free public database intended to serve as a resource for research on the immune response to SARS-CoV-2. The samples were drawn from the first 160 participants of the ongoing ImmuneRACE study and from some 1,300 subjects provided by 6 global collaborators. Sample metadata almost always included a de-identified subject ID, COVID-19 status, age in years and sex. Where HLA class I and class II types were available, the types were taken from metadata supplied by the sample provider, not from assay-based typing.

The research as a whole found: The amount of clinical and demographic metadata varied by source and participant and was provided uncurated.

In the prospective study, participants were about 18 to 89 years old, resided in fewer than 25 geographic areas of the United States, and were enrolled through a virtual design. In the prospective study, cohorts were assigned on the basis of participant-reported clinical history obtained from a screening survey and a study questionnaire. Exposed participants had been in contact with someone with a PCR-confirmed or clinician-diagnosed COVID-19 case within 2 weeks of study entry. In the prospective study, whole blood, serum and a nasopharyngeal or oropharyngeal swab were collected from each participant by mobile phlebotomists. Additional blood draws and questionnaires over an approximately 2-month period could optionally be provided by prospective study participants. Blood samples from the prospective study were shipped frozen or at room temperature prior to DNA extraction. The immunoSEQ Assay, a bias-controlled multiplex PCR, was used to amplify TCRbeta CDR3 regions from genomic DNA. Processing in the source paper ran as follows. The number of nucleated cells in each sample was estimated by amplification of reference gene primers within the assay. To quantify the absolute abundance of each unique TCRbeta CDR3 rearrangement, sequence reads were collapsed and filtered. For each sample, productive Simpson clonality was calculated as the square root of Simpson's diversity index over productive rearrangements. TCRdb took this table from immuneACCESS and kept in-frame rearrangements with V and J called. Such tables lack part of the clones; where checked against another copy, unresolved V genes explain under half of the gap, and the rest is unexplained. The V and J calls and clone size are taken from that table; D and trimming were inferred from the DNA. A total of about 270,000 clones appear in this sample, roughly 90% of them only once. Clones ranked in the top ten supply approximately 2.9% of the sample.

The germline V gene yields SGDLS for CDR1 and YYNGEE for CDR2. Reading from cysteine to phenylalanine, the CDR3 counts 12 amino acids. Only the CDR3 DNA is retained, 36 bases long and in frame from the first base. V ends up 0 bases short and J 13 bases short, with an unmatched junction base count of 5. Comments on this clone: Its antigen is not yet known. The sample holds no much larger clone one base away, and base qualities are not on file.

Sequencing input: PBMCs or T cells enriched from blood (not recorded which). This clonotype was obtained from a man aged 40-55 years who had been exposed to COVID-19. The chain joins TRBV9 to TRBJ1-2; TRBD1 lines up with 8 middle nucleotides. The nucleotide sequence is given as TGTGCCAGCAGCGTAGGGACAGGGTTTGTCACCTTC. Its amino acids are CASSVGTGFVTF.